The table lists the clone carrying this TCR beta chain with a few counts. What it binds is not known. One heparinised blood draw averaging about 116 mL was given by each donor. Each of the sorted populations had a purity greater than 98%. The V and J ends lost 0 bases and 1 base respectively, with 6 bases between them. The germline V gene has CDR1 SGHTA and CDR2 FQGNSA. The CDR3 is made up of 15 amino acids. This sample is drawn from a study of beta chain features in type 1 diabetes. Investigators reverse transcribed all isolated RNA, so they sequenced expressed TCRB transcripts. This table comes from immunoSEQ multiplex PCR, and its TCRdb copy is limited to in-frame clones, with some not included. The table lists under 350,000 clones, 24% of them singletons, with roughly 0.011% in the top ten. Study results and limitations: Compared to healthy donors, patients appeared to have naive, central memory and Treg TCRB repertoires that were more alike. High TCR expression in some cells could lead to their over-representation in cDNA sequencing. TCRB CDR3 length was moderately but significantly reduced in all four CD4+ subsets of Type 1 diabetes patients.

The origin of this receptor is a woman aged 25 to 39 with type 1 diabetes. Material for sequencing was naive CD4+ T cells from blood. The chain links TRBV7-2 to TRBJ2-2; tentative D call: TRBD2 (6 bases). The chain's CDR3 is CASSLASGNTGELFF. The CDR3 DNA sequence: TGTGCCAGCAGCTTAGCTAGCGGGAACACCGGGGAGCTGTTTTTT.